The present T cell receptor beta chain was sequenced within a study of stem cell transplantation in POMP-related autoinflammatory disease. The wider study: Pre-transplant patients had naive-skewed CD4+ T cells and few CD8+ T cells.

Profiled with immunoSEQ multiplex PCR; TCRdb holds only in-frame clones, not every one. The sample consists of tens of thousands of clones, approximately 90% of them appearing once. In this sample, this clone turned up a few times. Its specificity is not known. Points from the study as a whole: Unique TRB V-J gene pairings were limited in number in patients with PRAID.

Germline V lookup: CDR1 LNHDA, CDR2 SQIVND (reference sequence). The CDR3 sequence is 13 residues long. Trimming left V 7 bases short and J 1 base short, with 10 bases between. The source of this sequence is a human patient with POMP-related autoinflammation and immune dysregulation (PRAID). Some of the T cells may derive from the graft donor. J is TRBJ1-1 and V is TRBV19; D unclear. The material was CD4+ T cells from PBMCs, obtained after stem cell transplantation. The CDR3: CASTDRWNTEAFF. DNA for the CDR3: TGTGCCAGTACGGACCGATGGAACACTGAAGCTTTCTTT.